This T cell receptor (beta chain) stems from a study of shared clonotypes between healthy human individuals. Overall study findings and caveats: Memory subsets generally showed smaller estimated richness than naive subsets did. Unshared clonotypes carried lower generation probabilities than those common to all four donors. Sharing across four donors was seen in roughly 5% of naive CD4 clonotypes.

When replicate PCRs were run on sorted subsets, they used 200 to 250 ng DNA, around 33,000 T cell genomes. Measured with immunoSEQ multiplex PCR; TCRdb has only the in-frame clones, and not every one. Here the sample spans around 200,000 clones, 80% to 95% being singletons. Germline CDR1 MNHEY, CDR2 SMNVEV (reference sequence). V shed 4 bases and J shed 4 bases, with 13 bases lying between them. The CDR3 is 14 amino acids. This clone was observed a single time. Its antigen is still unknown. This sequence joins TRBV27 and TRBJ1-2; D is perhaps TRBD1 (5 bases). Material for sequencing was naive CD4+ T cells sorted from blood. The subset was: CD45RA+ positively selected. The TCR originated in a woman younger than 45 in good health. The CDR3 bases are TGTGCCAGCAGTTCACCTACGAGGGGCTATGGCTACACCTTC. As protein: CASSSPTRGYGYTF.